This T cell receptor beta chain was recovered during a study of blood T cell repertoires in COVID-19 (dated by TCRdb to 2018 to 2021). Study-level background: Collaborator samples came from the United States, Italy and Spain and covered acute and convalescent phases of COVID-19. The repertoires were released in a freely available public database intended as a resource for research on the immune response to SARS-CoV-2. A de-identified subject ID, COVID-19 status, age in years and sex were almost always included in the sample metadata. Subjects who had been exposed to COVID-19, were actively infected with it, or had recovered from it provided the deeply sampled blood TCRbeta repertoires that made up the dataset. HLA class I and class II types, where available, came from metadata supplied by the sample provider rather than from assay-based typing. Samples came from the ongoing ImmuneRACE study (first 160 participants) plus 1,254 subjects from 6 global collaborators. The material from the prospective study consisted of cDNA or gDNA derived from T cells, B-cell-depleted T cells, or PBMCs. Broader findings and caveats from the paper: The quantity of clinical and demographic metadata differed by source and by participant and was supplied without curation.

Enrolling through a virtual design, the prospective study's participants ranged in age from roughly 18 to 89 years and lived across roughly 24 United States geographic areas. To assign participants to cohorts, the prospective study relied on clinical history that participants themselves reported in a screening survey and a study questionnaire. Recovered participants in ImmuneRACE Cohort 3 were defined as having two consecutive negative NP/OP PCR tests, clearance from a healthcare professional, or resolution of symptoms. Mobile phlebotomists in the prospective study collected whole blood, serum and a nasopharyngeal or oropharyngeal swab from every participant. Additional blood draws and questionnaires over an approximately two-month period could optionally be provided by prospective study participants. Prospective study blood samples were shipped either frozen or at room temperature before DNA extraction.

Clipping removes 10 bases from V and 9 bases from J, with 10 as the unmatched junction base count. Reading from cysteine to phenylalanine, the CDR3 counts 13 amino acids. Only the CDR3 region is kept as DNA, spanning 39 bases read in frame from base 1. As encoded in the germline V gene, CDR1 is SGHAT while CDR2 is FQNNGV. TCRbeta CDR3 regions were amplified from genomic DNA by means of the immunoSEQ Assay, a bias-controlled multiplex PCR. For the original study's pipeline: Nucleated cell counts per sample were estimated from amplification of reference gene primers within the assay. To quantify the absolute abundance of each unique TCRbeta CDR3 rearrangement, sequence reads were collapsed and filtered. Productive Simpson clonality was computed per sample as the square root of Simpson's diversity index over productive rearrangements. The table was pulled from immuneACCESS by TCRdb, which kept in-frame rearrangements only. Such tables lose some clones; where checked, under half of the loss comes from unresolved V genes, and the rest has no known cause. The DNA gave D and trimming, while V, J and clone size come from that table. This sample is represented by about 480,000 clones; roughly 90% of them were singletons. The leading ten clones occupy less than 2% of the sample.

This clone was observed once. No antigen is known for it. No much larger clonotype is one base removed from it; base qualities were not supplied. This TCR came from a woman between 35 and 50 years old who had recovered from COVID-19. The source material was PBMCs or T cells enriched from blood (not recorded which). This chain is built from TRBV11-2 and TRBJ2-5, with 11 bases in between that match TRBD2. The DNA reads TGTGCCAACCTAGCGGGAGGAGGGGGGGCCCAGTACTTC. This codes for CANLAGGGGAQYF. Where the CDR3 stops, the reference TRBV11-2 and TRBJ2-5 genes take over; the full variable domain is EAGVAQSPRYKIIEKRQSVAFWCNPISGHATLYWYQQILGQGPKLLIQFQNNGVVDDSQLPKDRFSAERLKGVDSTLKIQPAKLEDSAVYLCANLAGGGGAQYFGPGTRLLVL.